The 21 T cell receptor beta chains listed next were all sequenced from one sample in a study of T-cell reconstitution after alpha-beta-depleted transplantation in children. Unique molecular identifiers were incorporated into the prepared TCRbeta library. TCRdb re-called the PCR reads with MiXCR, one entry per CDR3 protein. The table has about 980,000 distinct CDR3 sequences, under 30% seen once; the top ten hold about 28%. The sequenced sample was PBMCs, mostly from graft donor cells, obtained 360 days after TCRalphabeta/CD19-depleted stem cell transplant. Receptors were obtained from a boy less than two years old who had a stem cell transplant for SCID, so the T cells may come from the graft donor.

This chain joins TRBV7-2 and TRBJ2-3; D unresolved. The CDR3 is 14 amino acids. Trimming pared 7 bases from V and 0 bases from J, leaving 11 bases between. Germline V gene data show CDR1 as SGHTA and CDR2 as FQGNSA. The CDR3 DNA is TGTGCCAGCACCCCAGACATGAGCACAGATACGCAGTATTTT. The encoded protein is CASTPDMSTDTQYF.

V usage is TRBV7-3 and J usage is TRBJ2-5, with no clear D. Germline loops: CDR1 SGHTA, CDR2 FQGTGA. This CDR3 spans 14 amino acids. Trimming shortened V by 3 bases and J by 1 base, and 9 bases separated the two germline ends. CDR3 loop: CASSFQASQETQYF. The CDR3 DNA is TGTGCCAGCAGCTTCCAGGCCAGCCAAGAGACCCAGTACTTC. The entire variable domain, with the rest obtained from reference TRBV7-3 and TRBJ2-5, is as follows: GAGVSQTPSNKVTEKGKYVELRCDPISGHTALYWYRQSLGQGPEFLIYFQGTGAADDSGLPNDRFFAVRPEGSVSTLKIQRTERGDSAVYLCASSFQASQETQYFGPGTRLLVL.

This clonotype has more than one count but fewer than ten. The chain uses TRBV20-1 and TRBJ2-5; TRBD2 is a possible D gene (6 bases). CDR1 is DFQATT and CDR2 is SNEGSKA in the germline V gene (reference sequence). V dropped 7 bases and J dropped 5 bases, with 8 bases sitting between them. The CDR3 runs to 10 residues. The CDR3 is CSGGVETQYF. CDR3 sequence (DNA): TGCAGTGGGGGGGTGGAGACCCAGTACTTC.

This chain uses TRBV6-6 with TRBJ2-7, with 11 bases lining up with TRBD2. The CDR3 totals 13 residues. V shed 10 bases and J 7 bases; nucleotides not matched to a gene: 9. From germline, CDR1 is MNHNY and CDR2 SVGAGI (reference sequence). The CDR3 coding sequence is TGTGCCATTAGCGGGGGGGTTCCGTGGGAGCAGTACTTC. Protein: CAISGGVPWEQYF.

This clonotype was seen a few times. V is TRBV12-3 or TRBV12-4 and J is TRBJ1-4; no reliable D call. This CDR3 comprises 14 residues. The V end was cut by 3 bases, the J end by 7 bases, with 12 bases between. CDR3 coding DNA: TGTGCCAGCAGTTTCGTGGGGAATGTTGAAAAACTGTTTTTT. Its translation: CASSFVGNVEKLFF.

The CDR3 nucleotides are TGTGCCAGCAGCCCCCTCCCGGCGCTTAGCGGGCGGTACCAAGAGACCCAGTACTTC. Protein: CASSPLPALSGRYQETQYF. The chain links TRBV11-2 to TRBJ2-5; 7 nucleotides align to TRBD2. The J segment lost 0 bases and the V segment lost 5 bases, leaving 18 bases of the junction unmatched. Germline lookup yields CDR1 SGHAT and CDR2 FQNNGV. The CDR3 is 19 residues long.

The V and J genes are TRBV7-9 and TRBJ2-1; tentatively, D is TRBD2 (7 bases). The CDR3 is 13 amino acids. Trimming stripped 8 bases from V and 7 bases from J, with 15 bases between. Germline V lookup: CDR1 SEHNR, CDR2 FQNEAQ (reference sequence). CDR3 DNA: TGTGCCAGCGTCAACGGGGGGCGGAATGAGCAGTTCTTC. Amino acid sequence: CASVNGGRNEQFF.

This clonotype was observed at least ten times. The J gene is TRBJ2-5, the V gene TRBV4-3; 9 bases are shared with TRBD2. V lost 0 bases, J lost 5 bases, and 10 bases stayed unmatched. The CDR3 has 17 amino acids. Per the germline V gene, CDR1 is LGHNA and CDR2 is YSLEER. CDR3 sequence: CASSQDGRGGAMETQYF. The CDR3, as DNA: TGCGCCAGCAGCCAAGATGGGCGCGGGGGGGCTATGGAGACCCAGTACTTC.

CDR3 coding DNA: TGTGCCAGCAGTTCAGAGACAGGGATAGGGGGCTACACCTTC. Translated: CASSSETGIGGYTF. The V and J genes are TRBV12-3 or TRBV12-4 and TRBJ1-2; 7 bases fit TRBD1. V lost 4 bases to trimming and J lost 8 bases; unmatched junction nucleotides: 10. The CDR3 is made up of 14 amino acids.

V usage is TRBV29-1 and J usage is TRBJ2-7, with TRBD1 identical over 8 bases. Germline values: CDR1 SQVTM, CDR2 ANQGSEA. The CDR3 runs 14 residues. Losses at the gene ends were 1 base for V and 2 bases for J; bases not matched to a gene: 4. The CDR3 is CSVEAGQGTYEQYF. DNA of the CDR3: TGCAGCGTTGAAGCCGGACAGGGCACCTACGAGCAGTACTTC.

The gene calls are TRBV24-1 and TRBJ2-3; 8 bases map to TRBD2. J lost 2 bases, V lost 0 bases, and 3 bases had no gene match. Germline CDR1 KGHDR, CDR2 SFDVKD. This CDR3 has 16 residues. The CDR3 bases are TGTGCCACCAGTGATTTGGGAGCGGGGGACACAGATACGCAGTATTTT. Translating gives CATSDLGAGDTDTQYF.

This chain's CDR3 is CAISRDRGYGYTF. The CDR3 DNA reads TGTGCCATCAGCCGGGACAGGGGTTATGGCTACACCTTC. The chain employs TRBV10-3 and TRBJ1-2, with TRBD1 matching over 10 bases. This CDR3 contains 13 residues. V shed 6 bases, J shed 5 bases, and the junction held 3 bases outside the gene matches. CDR1 and CDR2 (germline): ENHRY, SYGVKD.

Comments on this clonotype: A read error is likely, as this CDR3 ends without the conserved phenylalanine or tryptophan. The DNA is left out, because the CDR3 cannot be placed on it with certainty; the CDR3 is given as TCRdb lists it. The chain recombines TRBV5-1 with TRBJ2-1; TRBD1 is the table's D call, not checked against the DNA. Per the germline V gene, CDR1 is SGHRS and CDR2 is YFSETQ. Ends included, the CDR3 has 12 residues. The CDR3 reads CASSLNGWGEFI.

CDR3 sequence reads: CASLRRSNTGELFF. DNA of the CDR3: TGTGCCAGCCTCAGGAGGTCAAACACCGGGGAGCTGTTTTTT. The chain recombines TRBV12-3 or TRBV12-4 with TRBJ2-2; possible D gene TRBD2, 5 bases. Trimming shortened V by 8 bases and J by 2 bases, and 12 bases separated the two germline ends. The CDR3 has 14 amino acids.

The rearrangement uses TRBV20-1 and TRBJ2-3; 8 nucleotides agree with TRBD2. Germline loops: CDR1 DFQATT, CDR2 SNEGSKA (reference sequence). J gave up 3 bases and V 5 bases, and 10 bases lay outside the gene matches. The length of the CDR3 is 15 residues. CDR3 DNA: TGCAGTGCTGGAGGGACGGGGGGGCTGACAGATACGCAGTATTTT. It encodes CSAGGTGGLTDTQYF.

The chain employs TRBV15 and TRBJ1-2; D not certain. From germline, CDR1 is LNHNV and CDR2 YYDKDF (reference sequence). The CDR3 totals 14 residues. Trimming pared 1 base from V and 0 bases from J, leaving 6 bases between. The DNA for the CDR3 is TGTGCCACCAGCAGAGGAGGTACTAACTATGGCTACACCTTC. Translation gives CATSRGGTNYGYTF.

J is TRBJ2-1 and V is TRBV12-3 or TRBV12-4; 9 bases agree with TRBD2. The CDR3 is made up of 16 amino acids. The trim removed 5 bases at V and 3 bases at J, leaving 8 bases unmatched. The CDR3 nucleotides are TGTGCCAGCAGTCGGAGCGGGGGGCCTTTCTACAATGAGCAGTTCTTC. As protein: CASSRSGGPFYNEQFF.

The CDR3 is CASSYRQGGDYEQYF. In DNA form, the CDR3 reads TGTGCCAGTAGTTACCGACAGGGGGGGGACTACGAGCAGTACTTC. This chain joins TRBV19 and TRBJ2-7; TRBD1 aligns across 9 bases. This CDR3 is built from 15 residues. V lost 5 bases to trimming and J lost 3 bases; unmatched junction nucleotides: 8. Germline CDR1 reads LNHDA; CDR2 reads SQIVND (reference sequence).

In the case of this clonotype: A much larger clone differs by one base, so this may be a read error. In DNA, the CDR3 is TGCAGTGCTGCCGGGACAGGGTACGAGCAGTACTTC. It is translated as CSAAGTGYEQYF. V gene TRBV20-1 combines with J gene TRBJ2-7, with 9 bases lining up with TRBD1. V lost 5 bases and J lost 4; bases outside the gene matches: 3. CDR3 length equals 12 residues. Germline V gene sequence: CDR1 DFQATT, CDR2 SNEGSKA (reference sequence).

The chain employs TRBV14 and TRBJ2-2; D gene unclear. The CDR3 loop spans 14 amino acids. CDR1 and CDR2 (germline): SGHDN, FVKESK. V gave up 4 bases and J gave up 2 bases, with 8 bases separating them. This CDR3 is CASSLLFNTGELFF. The CDR3 DNA follows: TGTGCCAGCAGCCTTCTGTTCAACACCGGGGAGCTGTTTTTT.

This clonotype was seen only a few times. The J gene is TRBJ1-5, the V gene TRBV20-1, with a weak D call TRBD1 (5 bases). The CDR3 has 14 amino acids. Germline V lookup: CDR1 DFQATT, CDR2 SNEGSKA (reference sequence). The ends were cut back, 1 base at V and 1 base at J, with 8 bases in the middle. CDR3 in DNA: TGCAGTGCTAGAGCCAGGGTGAGCAATCAGCCCCAGCATTTT. Protein sequence: CSARARVSNQPQHF.